These 7 T cell receptor beta chains share one sample of origin, sequenced in a study of blood T cell repertoires in COVID-19. Produced via immunoSEQ multiplex PCR; TCRdb's table is partial and in-frame only. The sample has fewer than 150,000 clones, about 91% seen once. Material for sequencing was peripheral blood. Receptor source: a human donor in a cohort sampled during active COVID-19.

The genes are TRBV5-1 and TRBJ2-7; TRBD1 matches 9 bases. This CDR3 region has 12 residues. V shed 3 bases and J 6 bases; nucleotides not matched to a gene: 1. Per the germline V gene, CDR1 is SGHRS and CDR2 is YFSETQ. The CDR3 sequence is CASSWDRAEQYF. The CDR3 coding sequence is TGCGCCAGCAGCTGGGACAGGGCCGAGCAGTACTTC.

The chain links TRBV19 to TRBJ2-7; 9 bases agree with TRBD1. This CDR3 is built from 14 residues. In germline, CDR1 is LNHDA, CDR2 SQIVND (reference sequence). With 6 bases clipped from V and 3 bases from J, the junction kept 6 bases outside the gene matches. The CDR3 bases are TGTGCCAGTAGCTTCCGGGACAGGGTCTACGAGCAGTACTTC. Amino acid sequence: CASSFRDRVYEQYF.

The chain links TRBV25-1 to TRBJ2-7, with 8 bases lining up with TRBD1. The trim removed 4 bases at V and 9 bases at J, leaving 8 bases unmatched. The CDR3 consists of 13 residues. Germline lookup yields CDR1 MGHDK and CDR2 SYGVNS. The CDR3 DNA reads as TGTGCCAGCAGTGGGAGCGGACAGGGACGGCAGTACTTC. It encodes CASSGSGQGRQYF.

The chain is built from TRBV11-3 and TRBJ2-1; 9 bases fit TRBD1. CDR1 and CDR2 (germline): SGHNT, YENEEA. The CDR3 loop spans 15 amino acids. J gave up 5 bases and V 5 bases, and 7 bases lay outside the gene matches. CDR3 in DNA: TGTGCCAGCAGCCTGGGACAGGGATTTAACAATGAGCAGTTCTTC. Its protein product is CASSLGQGFNNEQFF.

The genes are TRBV2 and TRBJ1-4, with 8 bases fitting TRBD1. Trimming took 6 bases from V and 3 from J; bases not matched to a gene: 9. Germline loops: CDR1 SNHLY, CDR2 FYNNEI. The CDR3 totals 16 residues. The CDR3 DNA reads TGTGCCAGCAGGCAGGACAGGGTGAGAGCTAATGAAAAACTGTTTTTT. Encoded protein: CASRQDRVRANEKLFF.

CDR3 sequence (DNA): TGTGCCAGCAGCTTAGACTCCGGGTGGTACAATGAGCAGTTCTTC. This sequence encodes CASSLDSGWYNEQFF. The chain is built from TRBV7-2 and TRBJ2-1; unclear D gene. Trimming removed 1 base at V and 4 bases at J, with 11 bases between. From germline, CDR1 is SGHTA and CDR2 FQGNSA. This CDR3 region has 15 residues. The full variable domain, rest sourced from reference TRBV7-2 and TRBJ2-1, is GAGVSQSPSNKVTEKGKDVELRCDPISGHTALYWYRQSLGQGLEFLIYFQGNSAPDKSGLPSDRFSAERTGGSVSTLTIQRTQQEDSAVYLCASSLDSGWYNEQFFGPGTRLTVL.

The chain links TRBV7-6 to TRBJ1-6; D gene ambiguous. Trimming cost V 1 base and J 3 bases, with 7 bases left between them. CDR3 length: 15 residues. Germline CDR1 and CDR2: SGHVS and FNYEAQ. CDR3 sequence reads: CASSLDQNYNSPLHF. CDR3 DNA: TGTGCCAGCAGCTTAGATCAGAACTATAATTCACCCCTCCACTTT.